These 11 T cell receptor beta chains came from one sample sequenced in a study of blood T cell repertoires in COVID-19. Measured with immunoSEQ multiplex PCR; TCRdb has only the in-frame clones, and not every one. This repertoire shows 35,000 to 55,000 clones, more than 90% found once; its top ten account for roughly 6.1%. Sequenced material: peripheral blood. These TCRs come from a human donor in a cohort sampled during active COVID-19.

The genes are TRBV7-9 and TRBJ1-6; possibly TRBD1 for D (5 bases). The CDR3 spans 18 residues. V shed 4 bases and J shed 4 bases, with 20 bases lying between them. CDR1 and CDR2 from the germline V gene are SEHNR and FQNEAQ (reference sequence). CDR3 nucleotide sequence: TGTGCCAGCAGCTCAGGCGAGGGACTGACGGGGTATAATTCACCCCTCCACTTT. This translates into CASSSGEGLTGYNSPLHF.

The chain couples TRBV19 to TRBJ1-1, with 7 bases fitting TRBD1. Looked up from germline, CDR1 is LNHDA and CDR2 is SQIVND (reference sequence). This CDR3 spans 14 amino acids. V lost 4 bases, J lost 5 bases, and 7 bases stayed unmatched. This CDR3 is CASSKTGQKTEAFF. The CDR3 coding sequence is TGTGCCAGTAGTAAGACAGGGCAGAAAACTGAAGCTTTCTTT.

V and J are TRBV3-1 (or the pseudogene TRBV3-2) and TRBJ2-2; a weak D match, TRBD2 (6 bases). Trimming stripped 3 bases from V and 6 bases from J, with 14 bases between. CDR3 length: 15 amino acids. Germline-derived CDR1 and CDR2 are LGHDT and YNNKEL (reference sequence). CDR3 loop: CASSHRASVAGELFF. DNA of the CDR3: TGTGCCAGCAGCCATCGGGCTAGCGTTGCCGGGGAGCTGTTTTTT.

In DNA form, the CDR3 reads TGTGCCAGCAGTAACCGGGACAAACCAGATACGCAGTATTTT. This sequence encodes CASSNRDKPDTQYF. The chain recombines TRBV28 with TRBJ2-3, with D perhaps matching TRBD1 (6 bases). Germline lookup yields CDR1 MDHEN and CDR2 SYDVKM. The CDR3 totals 14 residues. V shed 5 bases and J shed 4 bases, with 13 bases lying between them.

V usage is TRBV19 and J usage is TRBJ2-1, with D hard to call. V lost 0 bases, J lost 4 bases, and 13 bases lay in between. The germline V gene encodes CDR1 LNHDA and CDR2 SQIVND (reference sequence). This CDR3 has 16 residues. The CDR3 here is CASSIDWAVLYNEQFF. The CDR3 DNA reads TGTGCCAGTAGTATAGATTGGGCCGTCCTATACAATGAGCAGTTCTTC.

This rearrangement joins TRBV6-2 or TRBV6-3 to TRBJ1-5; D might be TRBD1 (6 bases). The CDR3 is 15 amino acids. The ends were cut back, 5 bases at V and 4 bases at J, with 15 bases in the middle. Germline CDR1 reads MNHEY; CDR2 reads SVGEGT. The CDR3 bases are TGTGCCAGCAGTGACGCCGTACAGGGTAATCAGCCCCAGCATTTT. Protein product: CASSDAVQGNQPQHF.

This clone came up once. CDR3: CASSPQKTGNQPQHF. The CDR3 DNA reads as TGTGCCAGTAGTCCCCAAAAGACAGGGAATCAGCCCCAGCATTTT. The gene calls are TRBV19 and TRBJ1-5; 7 nucleotides agree with TRBD1. V lost 5 bases and J lost 4; bases outside the gene matches: 8. The CDR3 extends over 15 amino acids. Germline assignment: CDR1 LNHDA and CDR2 SQIVND (reference sequence).

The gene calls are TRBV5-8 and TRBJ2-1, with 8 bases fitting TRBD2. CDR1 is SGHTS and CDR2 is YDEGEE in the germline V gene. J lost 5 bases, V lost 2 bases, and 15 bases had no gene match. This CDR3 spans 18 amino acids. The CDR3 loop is CASSLIGRASSVHNEQFF. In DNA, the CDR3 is TGTGCCAGCAGCTTAATCGGGAGGGCCTCGTCAGTGCACAATGAGCAGTTCTTC. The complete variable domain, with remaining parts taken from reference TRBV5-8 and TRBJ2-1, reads EAGVTQSPTHLIKTRGQQATLRCSPISGHTSVYWYQQALGLGLQFLLWYDEGEERNRGNFPPRFSGRQFPNYSSELNVNALELEDSALYLCASSLIGRASSVHNEQFFGPGTRLTVL.

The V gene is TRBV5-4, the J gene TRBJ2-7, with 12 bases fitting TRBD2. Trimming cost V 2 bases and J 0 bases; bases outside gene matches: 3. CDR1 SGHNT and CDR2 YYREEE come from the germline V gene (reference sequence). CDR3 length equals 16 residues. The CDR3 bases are TGTGCCAGCAGCTTCGGACTAGCGGGGAGCTCCTACGAGCAGTACTTC. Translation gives CASSFGLAGSSYEQYF.

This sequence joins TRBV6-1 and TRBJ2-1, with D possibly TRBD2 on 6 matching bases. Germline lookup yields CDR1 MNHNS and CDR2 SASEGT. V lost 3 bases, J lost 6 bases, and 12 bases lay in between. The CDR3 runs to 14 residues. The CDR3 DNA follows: TGTGCCAGCAGTGAGGTTGCGGGACTCAATGAGCAGTTCTTC. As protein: CASSEVAGLNEQFF.

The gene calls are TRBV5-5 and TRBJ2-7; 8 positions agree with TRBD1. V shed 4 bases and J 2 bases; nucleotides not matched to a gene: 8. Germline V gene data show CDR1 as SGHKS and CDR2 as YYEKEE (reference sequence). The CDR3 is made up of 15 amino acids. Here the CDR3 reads CASSVGDRRTYEQYF. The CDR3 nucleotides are TGTGCCAGCAGCGTGGGGGACAGGAGGACCTACGAGCAGTACTTC.